This T cell receptor (beta chain) is drawn from a study of naive and memory T cell subsets. The study's findings and limits: Gini index rose across naive, CM, EM and EMRA in CD4 and CD8. A clonotype means one alpha or beta sequence, not an alpha/beta pair.

CMV status came from CD4+ IFNgamma after overnight CMV lysate stimulation. With regard to this clonotype: Its antigen is still unknown.

Both TRBC1 and TRBC2 were covered by a beta constant-region primer of two equimolar oligonucleotides. The ligated cDNA underwent four PCR rounds using SP2 and nested alpha and beta constant-region primers. The cDNA 3' end received a ligated single-stranded oligonucleotide carrying the SP2 primer and a 12-nucleotide UMI. Each CDR3 protein is one row after TCRdb ran MiXCR on the UMI-ligation and nested PCR reads. The sample holds 120,000 or so distinct CDR3 sequences; 36% are singletons and the top ten take roughly 0.9%. Germline CDR1 and CDR2: MNHEY and SVGEGT. The CDR3 extends over 15 amino acids. V gave up 8 bases and J gave up 9 bases; unmatched junction bases: 11.

This receptor was identified in a human donor in good health. This chain links TRBV6-2 or TRBV6-3 with TRBJ1-6; TRBD1 agrees at 9 bases. Sequenced: central memory CD4+ T cells from blood. The CDR3 loop reads CASWPPGQGRSPLHF. CDR3 DNA: TGTGCCAGCTGGCCCCCGGGACAGGGTCGTTCACCCCTCCACTTT.